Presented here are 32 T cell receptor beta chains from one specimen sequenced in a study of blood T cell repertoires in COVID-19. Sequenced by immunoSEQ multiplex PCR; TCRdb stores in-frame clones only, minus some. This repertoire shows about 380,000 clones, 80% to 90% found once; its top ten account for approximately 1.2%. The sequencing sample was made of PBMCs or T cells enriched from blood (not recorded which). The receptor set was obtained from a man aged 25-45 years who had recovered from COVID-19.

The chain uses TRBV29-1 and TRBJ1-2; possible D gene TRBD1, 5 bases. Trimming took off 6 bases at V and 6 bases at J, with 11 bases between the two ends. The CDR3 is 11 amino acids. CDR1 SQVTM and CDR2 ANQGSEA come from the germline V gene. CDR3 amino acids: CSVGGGHGYTF. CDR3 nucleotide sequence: TGCAGCGTGGGGGGAGGCCATGGCTACACCTTC. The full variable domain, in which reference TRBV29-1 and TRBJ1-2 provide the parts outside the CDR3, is SAVISQKPSRDICQRGTSLTIQCQVDSQVTMMFWYRQQPGQSLTLIATANQGSEATYESGFVIDKFPISRPNLTFSTLTVSNMSPEDSSIYLCSVGGGHGYTFGSGTRLTVV.

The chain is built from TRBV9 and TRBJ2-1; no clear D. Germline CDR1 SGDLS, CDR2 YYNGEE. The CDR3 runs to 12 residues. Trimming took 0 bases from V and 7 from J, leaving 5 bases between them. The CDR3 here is CASSVAKNEQFF. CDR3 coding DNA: TGTGCCAGCAGCGTAGCTAAGAATGAGCAGTTCTTC.

The CDR3 loop reads CASSSPGTGSGANVLTF. The CDR3, as DNA: TGTGCCAGCAGTAGTCCCGGGACAGGGAGCGGGGCCAACGTCCTGACTTTC. The chain links TRBV6-2 or TRBV6-3 to TRBJ2-6; 9 nucleotides line up with TRBD1. J gave up 4 bases and V 5 bases, and 9 bases lay outside the gene matches. The CDR3 loop spans 17 amino acids. CDR1 and CDR2 (germline): MNHEY, SVGEGT.

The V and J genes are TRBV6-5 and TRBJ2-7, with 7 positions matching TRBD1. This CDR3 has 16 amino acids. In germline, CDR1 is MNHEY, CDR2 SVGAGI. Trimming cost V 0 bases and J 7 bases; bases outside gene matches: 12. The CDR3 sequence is CASSYSAATGVWEQYF. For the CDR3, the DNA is TGTGCCAGCAGTTACTCGGCGGCTACAGGGGTTTGGGAGCAGTACTTC.

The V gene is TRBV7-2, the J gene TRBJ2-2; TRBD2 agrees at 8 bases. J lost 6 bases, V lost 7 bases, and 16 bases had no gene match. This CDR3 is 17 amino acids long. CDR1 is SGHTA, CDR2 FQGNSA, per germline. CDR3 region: CASINLGIGGAPGELFF. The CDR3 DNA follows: TGTGCCAGCATCAACCTAGGCATCGGGGGGGCCCCCGGGGAGCTGTTTTTT.

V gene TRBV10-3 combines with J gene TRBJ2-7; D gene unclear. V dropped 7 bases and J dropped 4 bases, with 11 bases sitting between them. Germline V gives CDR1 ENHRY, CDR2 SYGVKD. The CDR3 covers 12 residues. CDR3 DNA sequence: TGTGCCATCAATAGTGGTGCGTACGAGCAGTACTTC. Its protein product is CAINSGAYEQYF.

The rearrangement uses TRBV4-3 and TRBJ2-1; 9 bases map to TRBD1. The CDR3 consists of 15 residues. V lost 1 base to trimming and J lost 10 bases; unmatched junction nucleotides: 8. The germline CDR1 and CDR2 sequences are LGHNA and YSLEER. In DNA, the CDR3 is TGCGCCAGCAGCCAAGCCGGGACAGGGATATTCGAGCAGTTCTTC. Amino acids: CASSQAGTGIFEQFF.

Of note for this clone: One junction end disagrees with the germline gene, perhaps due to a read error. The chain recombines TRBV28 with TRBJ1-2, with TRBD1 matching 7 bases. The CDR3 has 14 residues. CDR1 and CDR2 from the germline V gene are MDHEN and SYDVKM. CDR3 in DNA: TGTGCCAGCGGACTTGGAGGGGGCAGTCTTGGCCACACCTTC. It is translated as CASGLGGGSLGHTF.

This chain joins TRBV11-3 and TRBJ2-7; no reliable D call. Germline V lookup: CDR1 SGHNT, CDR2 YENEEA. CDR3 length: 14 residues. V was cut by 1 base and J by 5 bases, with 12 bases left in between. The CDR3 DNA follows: TGTGCCAGCAGCTTAGTACGGTGGCGGAACGAGCAGTACTTC. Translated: CASSLVRWRNEQYF.

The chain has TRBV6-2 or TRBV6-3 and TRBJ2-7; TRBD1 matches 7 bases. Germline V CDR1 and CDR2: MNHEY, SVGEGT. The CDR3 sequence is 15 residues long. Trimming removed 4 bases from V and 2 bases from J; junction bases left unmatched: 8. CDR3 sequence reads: CASSSAGTVTYEQYF. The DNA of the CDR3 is TGTGCCAGCAGTTCCGCCGGGACAGTCACCTACGAGCAGTACTTC.

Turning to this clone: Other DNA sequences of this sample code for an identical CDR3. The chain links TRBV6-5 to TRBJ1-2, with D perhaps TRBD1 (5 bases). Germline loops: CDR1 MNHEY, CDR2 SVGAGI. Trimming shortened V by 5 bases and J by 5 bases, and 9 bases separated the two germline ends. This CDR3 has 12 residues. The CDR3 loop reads CASSPQGYGYTF. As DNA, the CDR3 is TGTGCCAGCAGTCCCCAGGGATATGGCTACACCTTC.

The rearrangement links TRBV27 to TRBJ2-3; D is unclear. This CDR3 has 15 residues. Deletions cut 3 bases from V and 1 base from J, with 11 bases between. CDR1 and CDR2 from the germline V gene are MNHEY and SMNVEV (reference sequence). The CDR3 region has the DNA TGTGCCAGCAGTTTCGTTCGGCAGGGCACAGATACGCAGTATTTT. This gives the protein CASSFVRQGTDTQYF.

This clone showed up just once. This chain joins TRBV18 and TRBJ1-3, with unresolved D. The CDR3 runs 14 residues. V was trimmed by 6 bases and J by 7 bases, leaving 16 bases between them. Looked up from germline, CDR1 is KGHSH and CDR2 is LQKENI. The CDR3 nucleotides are TGTGCCAGCTCTCCCACCTTGGCGGGTAACACCATATATTTT. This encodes CASSPTLAGNTIYF.

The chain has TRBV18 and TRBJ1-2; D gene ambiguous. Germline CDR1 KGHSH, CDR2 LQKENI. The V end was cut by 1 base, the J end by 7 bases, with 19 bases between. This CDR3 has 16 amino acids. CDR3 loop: CASSPLTPAPLSGYTF. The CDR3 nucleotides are TGTGCCAGCTCACCACTAACCCCCGCGCCCCTTAGTGGCTACACCTTC.

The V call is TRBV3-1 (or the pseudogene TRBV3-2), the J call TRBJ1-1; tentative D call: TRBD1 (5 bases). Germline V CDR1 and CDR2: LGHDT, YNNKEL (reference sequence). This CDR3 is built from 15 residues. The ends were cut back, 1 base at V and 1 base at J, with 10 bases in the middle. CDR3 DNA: TGTGCCAGCAGCCAAGGGGGGGGGAGGAACACTGAAGCTTTCTTT. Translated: CASSQGGGRNTEAFF.

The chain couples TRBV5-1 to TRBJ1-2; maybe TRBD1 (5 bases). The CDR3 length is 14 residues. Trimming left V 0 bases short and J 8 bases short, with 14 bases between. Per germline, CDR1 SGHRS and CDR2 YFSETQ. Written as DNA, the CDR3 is TGCGCCAGCAGCTTGGCTGTTAACGGGGGAGGCTACACCTTC. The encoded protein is CASSLAVNGGGYTF.

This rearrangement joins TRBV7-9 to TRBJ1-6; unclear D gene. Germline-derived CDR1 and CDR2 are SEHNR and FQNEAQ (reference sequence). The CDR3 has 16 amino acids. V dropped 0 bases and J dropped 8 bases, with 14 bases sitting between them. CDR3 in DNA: TGTGCCAGCAGCTTAGCCCCGCCCGGTACGGATTCACCCCTCCACTTT. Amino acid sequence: CASSLAPPGTDSPLHF.

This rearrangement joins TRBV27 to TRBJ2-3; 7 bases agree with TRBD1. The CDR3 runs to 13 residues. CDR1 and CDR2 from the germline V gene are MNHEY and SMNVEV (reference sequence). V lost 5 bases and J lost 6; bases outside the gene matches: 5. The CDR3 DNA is TGTGCCAGCAGTGACAGGGTTTGGGATACGCAGTATTTT. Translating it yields CASSDRVWDTQYF.

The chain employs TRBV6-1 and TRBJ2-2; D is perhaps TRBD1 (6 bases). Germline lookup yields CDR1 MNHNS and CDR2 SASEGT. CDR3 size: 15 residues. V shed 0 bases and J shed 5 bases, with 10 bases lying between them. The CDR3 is CASSEAGRGTGELFF. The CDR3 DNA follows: TGTGCCAGCAGTGAAGCCGGCAGGGGTACCGGGGAGCTGTTTTTT.

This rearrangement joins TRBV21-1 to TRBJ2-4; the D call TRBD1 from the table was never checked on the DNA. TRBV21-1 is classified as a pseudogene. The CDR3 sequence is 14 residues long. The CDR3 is CASSKSRAKNIQYF. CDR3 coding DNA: TGTGCCAGCAGCAAAAGCAGGGCCAAAAACATTCAGTACTTC.

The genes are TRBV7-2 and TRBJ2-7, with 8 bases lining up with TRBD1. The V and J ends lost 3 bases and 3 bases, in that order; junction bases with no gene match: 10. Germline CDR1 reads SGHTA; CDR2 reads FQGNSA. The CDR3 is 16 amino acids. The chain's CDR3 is CASSFRAGDRIYEQYF. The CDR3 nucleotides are TGTGCCAGCAGCTTTCGGGCTGGGGACAGGATCTACGAGCAGTACTTC. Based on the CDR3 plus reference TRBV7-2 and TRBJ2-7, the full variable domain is GAGVSQSPSNKVTEKGKDVELRCDPISGHTALYWYRQSLGQGLEFLIYFQGNSAPDKSGLPSDRFSAERTGGSVSTLTIQRTQQEDSAVYLCASSFRAGDRIYEQYFGPGTRLTVT.

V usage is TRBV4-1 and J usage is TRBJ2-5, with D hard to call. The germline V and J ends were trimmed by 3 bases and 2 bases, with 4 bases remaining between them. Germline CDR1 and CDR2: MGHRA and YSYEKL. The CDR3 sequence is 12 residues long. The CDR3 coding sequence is TGCGCCAGCAGCCACCTTCAAGAGACCCAGTACTTC. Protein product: CASSHLQETQYF.

Written as DNA, the CDR3 is TGTGCCAGCAGCATTAGGACAGGGAATTCACCCCTCCACTTT. Its translation: CASSIRTGNSPLHF. V gene TRBV11-2 combines with J gene TRBJ1-6, with 8 bases lining up with TRBD1. Germline CDR1 reads SGHAT; CDR2 reads FQNNGV. This CDR3 spans 14 amino acids. The V segment lost 5 bases and the J segment 7 bases; nucleotides outside the gene matches: 4.

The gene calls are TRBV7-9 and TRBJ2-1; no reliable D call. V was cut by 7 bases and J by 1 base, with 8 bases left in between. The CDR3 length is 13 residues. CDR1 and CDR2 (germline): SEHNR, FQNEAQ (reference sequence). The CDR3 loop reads CASIPGSYNEQFF. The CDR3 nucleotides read TGTGCCAGCATCCCAGGTTCCTACAATGAGCAGTTCTTC.

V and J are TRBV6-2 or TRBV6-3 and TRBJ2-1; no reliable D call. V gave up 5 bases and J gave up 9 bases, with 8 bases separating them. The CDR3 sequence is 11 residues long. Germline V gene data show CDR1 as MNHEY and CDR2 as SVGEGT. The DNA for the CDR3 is TGTGCCAGCAGTGACATACGTGAGCAGTTCTTC. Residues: CASSDIREQFF.

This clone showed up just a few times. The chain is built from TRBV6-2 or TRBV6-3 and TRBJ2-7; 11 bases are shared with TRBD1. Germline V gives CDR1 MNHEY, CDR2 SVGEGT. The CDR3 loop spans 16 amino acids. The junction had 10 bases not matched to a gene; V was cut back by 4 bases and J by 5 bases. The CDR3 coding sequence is TGTGCCAGCAGTTCCTCCAGGACAGGGGGCTTCGACGAGCAGTACTTC. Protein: CASSSSRTGGFDEQYF.

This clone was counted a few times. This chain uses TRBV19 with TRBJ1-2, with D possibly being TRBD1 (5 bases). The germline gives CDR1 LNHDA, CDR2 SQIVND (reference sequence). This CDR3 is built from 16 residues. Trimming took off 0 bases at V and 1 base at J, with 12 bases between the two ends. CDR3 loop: CASSIESGGNNYGYTF. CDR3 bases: TGTGCCAGTAGTATAGAGTCGGGGGGAAATAACTATGGCTACACCTTC. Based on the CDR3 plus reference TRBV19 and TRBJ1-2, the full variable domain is DGGITQSPKYLFRKEGQNVTLSCEQNLNHDAMYWYRQDPGQGLRLIYYSQIVNDFQKGDIAEGYSVSREKKESFPLTVTSAQKNPTAFYLCASSIESGGNNYGYTFGSGTRLTVV.

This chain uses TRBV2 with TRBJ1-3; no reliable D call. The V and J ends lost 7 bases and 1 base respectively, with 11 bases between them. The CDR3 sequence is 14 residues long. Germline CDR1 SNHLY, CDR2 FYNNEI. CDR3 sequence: CASILSLSGNTIYF. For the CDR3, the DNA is TGTGCCAGCATTCTGTCGTTATCTGGAAACACCATATATTTT.

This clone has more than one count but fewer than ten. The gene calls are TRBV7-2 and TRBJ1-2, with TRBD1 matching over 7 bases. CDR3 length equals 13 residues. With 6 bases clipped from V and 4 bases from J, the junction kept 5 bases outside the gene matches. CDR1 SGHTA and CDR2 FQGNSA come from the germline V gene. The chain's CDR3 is CASSSQGSYGYTF. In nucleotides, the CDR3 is TGTGCCAGCAGTTCACAGGGGTCCTATGGCTACACCTTC.

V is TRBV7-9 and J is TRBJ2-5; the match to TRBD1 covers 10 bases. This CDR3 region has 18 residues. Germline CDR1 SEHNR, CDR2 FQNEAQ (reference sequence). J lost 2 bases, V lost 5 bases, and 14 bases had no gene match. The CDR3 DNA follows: TGTGCCAGCAGCCCGACCGGACAGGGGGAATTAGTTCAAGAGACCCAGTACTTC. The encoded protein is CASSPTGQGELVQETQYF.

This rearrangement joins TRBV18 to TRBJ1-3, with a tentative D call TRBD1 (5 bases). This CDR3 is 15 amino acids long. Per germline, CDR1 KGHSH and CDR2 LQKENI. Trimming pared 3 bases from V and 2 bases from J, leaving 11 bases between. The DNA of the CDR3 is TGTGCCAGCTCACCTTCAGGGATCGCTGGAAACACCATATATTTT. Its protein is CASSPSGIAGNTIYF.

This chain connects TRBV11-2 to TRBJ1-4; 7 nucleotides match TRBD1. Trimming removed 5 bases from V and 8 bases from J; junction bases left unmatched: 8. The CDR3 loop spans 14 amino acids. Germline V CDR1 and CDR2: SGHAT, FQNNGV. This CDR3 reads CASSLRQGREKLFF. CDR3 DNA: TGTGCCAGCAGCCTAAGACAGGGTCGGGAAAAACTGTTTTTT.